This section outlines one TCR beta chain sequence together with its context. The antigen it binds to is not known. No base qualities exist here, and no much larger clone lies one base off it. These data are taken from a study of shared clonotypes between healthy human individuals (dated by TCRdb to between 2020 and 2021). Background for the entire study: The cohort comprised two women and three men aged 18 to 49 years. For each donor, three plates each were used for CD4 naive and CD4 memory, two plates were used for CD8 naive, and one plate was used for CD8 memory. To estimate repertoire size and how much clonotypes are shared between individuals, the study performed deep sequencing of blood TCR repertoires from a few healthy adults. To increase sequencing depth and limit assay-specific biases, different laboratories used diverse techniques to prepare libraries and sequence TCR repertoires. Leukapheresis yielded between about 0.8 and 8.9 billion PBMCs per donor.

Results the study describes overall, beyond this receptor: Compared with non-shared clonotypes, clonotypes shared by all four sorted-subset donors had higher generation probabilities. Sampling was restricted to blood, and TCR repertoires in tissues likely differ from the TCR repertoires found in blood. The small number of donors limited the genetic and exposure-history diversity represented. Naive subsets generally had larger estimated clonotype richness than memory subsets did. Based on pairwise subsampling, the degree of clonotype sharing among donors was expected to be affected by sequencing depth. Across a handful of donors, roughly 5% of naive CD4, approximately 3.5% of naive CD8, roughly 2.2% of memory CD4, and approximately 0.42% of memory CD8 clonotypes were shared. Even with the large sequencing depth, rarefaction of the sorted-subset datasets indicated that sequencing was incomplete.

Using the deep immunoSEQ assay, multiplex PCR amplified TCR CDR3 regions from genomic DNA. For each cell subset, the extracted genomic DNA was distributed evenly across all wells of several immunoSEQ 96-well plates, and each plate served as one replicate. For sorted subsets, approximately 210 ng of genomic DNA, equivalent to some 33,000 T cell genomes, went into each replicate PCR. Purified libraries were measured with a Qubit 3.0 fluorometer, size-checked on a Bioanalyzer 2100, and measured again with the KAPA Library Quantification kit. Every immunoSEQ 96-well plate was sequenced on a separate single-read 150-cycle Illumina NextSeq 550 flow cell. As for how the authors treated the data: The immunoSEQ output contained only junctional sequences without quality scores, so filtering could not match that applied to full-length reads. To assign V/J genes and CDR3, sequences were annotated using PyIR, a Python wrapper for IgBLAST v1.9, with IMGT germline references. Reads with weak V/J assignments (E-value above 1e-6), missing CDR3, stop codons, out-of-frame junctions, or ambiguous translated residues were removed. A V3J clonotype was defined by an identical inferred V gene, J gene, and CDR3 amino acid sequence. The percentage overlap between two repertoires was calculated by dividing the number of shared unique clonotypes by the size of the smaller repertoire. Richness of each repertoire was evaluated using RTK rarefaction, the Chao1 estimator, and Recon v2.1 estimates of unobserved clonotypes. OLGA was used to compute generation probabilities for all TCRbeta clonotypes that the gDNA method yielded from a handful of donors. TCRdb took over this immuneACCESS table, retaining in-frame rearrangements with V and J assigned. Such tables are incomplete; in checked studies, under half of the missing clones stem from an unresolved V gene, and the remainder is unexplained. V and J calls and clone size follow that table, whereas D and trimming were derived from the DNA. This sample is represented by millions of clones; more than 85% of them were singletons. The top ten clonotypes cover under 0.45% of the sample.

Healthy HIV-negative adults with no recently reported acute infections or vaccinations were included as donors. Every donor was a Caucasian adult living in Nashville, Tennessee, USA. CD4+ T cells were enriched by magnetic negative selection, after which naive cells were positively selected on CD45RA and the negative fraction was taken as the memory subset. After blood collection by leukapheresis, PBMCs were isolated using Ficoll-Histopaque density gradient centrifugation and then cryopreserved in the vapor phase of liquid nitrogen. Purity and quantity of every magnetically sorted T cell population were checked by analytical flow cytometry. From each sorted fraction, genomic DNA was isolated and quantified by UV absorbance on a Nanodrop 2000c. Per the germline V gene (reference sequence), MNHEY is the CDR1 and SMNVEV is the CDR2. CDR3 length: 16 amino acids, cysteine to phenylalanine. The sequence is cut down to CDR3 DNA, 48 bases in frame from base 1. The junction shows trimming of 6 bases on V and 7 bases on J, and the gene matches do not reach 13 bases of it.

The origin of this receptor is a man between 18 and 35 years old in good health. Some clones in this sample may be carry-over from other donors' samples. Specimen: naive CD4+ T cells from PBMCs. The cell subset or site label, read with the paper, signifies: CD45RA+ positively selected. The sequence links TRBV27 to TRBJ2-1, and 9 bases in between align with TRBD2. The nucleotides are TGTGCCAGCAGATTCTCGACAGCGGGAGGCAGAAATGAGCAGTTCTTC. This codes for CASRFSTAGGRNEQFF.